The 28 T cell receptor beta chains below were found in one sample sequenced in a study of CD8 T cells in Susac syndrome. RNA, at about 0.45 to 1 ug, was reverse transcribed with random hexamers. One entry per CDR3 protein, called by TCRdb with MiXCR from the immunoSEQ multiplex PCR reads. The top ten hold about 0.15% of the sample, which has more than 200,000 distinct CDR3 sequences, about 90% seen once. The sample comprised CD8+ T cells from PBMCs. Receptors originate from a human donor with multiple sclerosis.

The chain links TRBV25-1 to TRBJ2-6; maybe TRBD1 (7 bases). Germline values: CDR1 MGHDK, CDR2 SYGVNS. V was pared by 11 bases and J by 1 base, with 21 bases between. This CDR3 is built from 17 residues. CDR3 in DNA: TGTGCCCTACCGGCGGAGGGGGCCACTTCTGGGGCCAACGTCCTGACTTTC. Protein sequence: CALPAEGATSGANVLTF.

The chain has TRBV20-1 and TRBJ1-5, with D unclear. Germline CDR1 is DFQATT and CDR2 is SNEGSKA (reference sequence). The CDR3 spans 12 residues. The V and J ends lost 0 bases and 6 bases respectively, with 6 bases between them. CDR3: CSARDLVQPQHF. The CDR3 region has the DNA TGCAGTGCTAGAGATTTGGTTCAGCCCCAGCATTTT.

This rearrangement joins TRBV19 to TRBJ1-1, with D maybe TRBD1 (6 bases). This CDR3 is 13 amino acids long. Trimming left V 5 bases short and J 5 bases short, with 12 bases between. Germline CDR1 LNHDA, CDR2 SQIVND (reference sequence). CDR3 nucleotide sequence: TGTGCCAGTAGTGCGGGGGCGCGGACTGAAGCTTTCTTT. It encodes CASSAGARTEAFF. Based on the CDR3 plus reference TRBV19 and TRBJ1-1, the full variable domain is DGGITQSPKYLFRKEGQNVTLSCEQNLNHDAMYWYRQDPGQGLRLIYYSQIVNDFQKGDIAEGYSVSREKKESFPLTVTSAQKNPTAFYLCASSAGARTEAFFGQGTRLTVV.

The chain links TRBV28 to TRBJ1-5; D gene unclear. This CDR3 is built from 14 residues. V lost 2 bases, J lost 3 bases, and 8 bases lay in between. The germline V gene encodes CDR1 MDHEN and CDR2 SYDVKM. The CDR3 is CASSLVGYNQPQHF. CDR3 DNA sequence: TGTGCCAGCAGTTTAGTAGGGTACAATCAGCCCCAGCATTTT.

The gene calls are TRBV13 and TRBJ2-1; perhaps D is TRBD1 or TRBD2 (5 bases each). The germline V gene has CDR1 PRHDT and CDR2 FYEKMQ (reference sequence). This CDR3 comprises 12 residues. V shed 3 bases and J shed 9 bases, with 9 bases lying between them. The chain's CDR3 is CASSLGRSEQFF. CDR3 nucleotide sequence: TGTGCCAGCAGCTTGGGACGTAGTGAGCAGTTCTTC.

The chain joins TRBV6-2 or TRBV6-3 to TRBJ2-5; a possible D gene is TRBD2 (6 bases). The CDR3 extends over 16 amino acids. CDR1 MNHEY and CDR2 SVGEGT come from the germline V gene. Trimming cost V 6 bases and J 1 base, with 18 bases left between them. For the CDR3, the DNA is TGTGCCAGCAGCACCAGGATTATGGGACTCCAAGAGACCCAGTACTTC. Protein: CASSTRIMGLQETQYF.

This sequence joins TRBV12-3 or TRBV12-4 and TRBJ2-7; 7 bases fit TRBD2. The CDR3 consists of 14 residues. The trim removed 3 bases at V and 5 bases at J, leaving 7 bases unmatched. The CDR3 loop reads CASSFGGSTHEQYF. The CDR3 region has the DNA TGTGCCAGCAGTTTTGGCGGGAGTACCCACGAGCAGTACTTC.

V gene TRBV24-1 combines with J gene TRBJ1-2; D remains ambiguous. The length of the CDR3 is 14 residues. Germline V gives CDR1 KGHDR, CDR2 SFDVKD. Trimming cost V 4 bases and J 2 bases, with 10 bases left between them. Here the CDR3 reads CATSEMDRNYGYTF. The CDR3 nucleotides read TGTGCCACCAGTGAGATGGACCGGAACTATGGCTACACCTTC.

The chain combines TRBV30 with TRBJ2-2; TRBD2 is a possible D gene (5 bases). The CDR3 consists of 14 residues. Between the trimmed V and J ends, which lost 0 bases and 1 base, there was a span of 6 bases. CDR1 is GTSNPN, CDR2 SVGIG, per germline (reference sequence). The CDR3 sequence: CAWSVAVNTGELFF. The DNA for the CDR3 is TGTGCCTGGAGTGTAGCGGTGAACACCGGGGAGCTGTTTTTT.

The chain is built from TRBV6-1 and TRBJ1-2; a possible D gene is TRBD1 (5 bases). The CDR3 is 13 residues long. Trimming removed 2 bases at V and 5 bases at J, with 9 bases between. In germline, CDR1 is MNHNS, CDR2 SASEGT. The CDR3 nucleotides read TGTGCCAGCAGTGAATCCGGGGGTTATGGCTACACCTTC. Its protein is CASSESGGYGYTF.

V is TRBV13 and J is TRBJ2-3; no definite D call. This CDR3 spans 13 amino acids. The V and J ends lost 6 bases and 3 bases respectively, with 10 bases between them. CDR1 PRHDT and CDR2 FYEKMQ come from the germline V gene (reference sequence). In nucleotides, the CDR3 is TGTGCCAGCAGTTTTACGGTGACAGATACGCAGTATTTT. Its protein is CASSFTVTDTQYF.

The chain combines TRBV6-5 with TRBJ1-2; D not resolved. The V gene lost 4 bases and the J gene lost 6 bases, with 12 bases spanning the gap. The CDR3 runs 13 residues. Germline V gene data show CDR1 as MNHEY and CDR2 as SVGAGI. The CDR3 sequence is CASSSTVHDGYTF. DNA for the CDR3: TGTGCCAGCAGTTCGACGGTCCACGATGGCTACACCTTC.

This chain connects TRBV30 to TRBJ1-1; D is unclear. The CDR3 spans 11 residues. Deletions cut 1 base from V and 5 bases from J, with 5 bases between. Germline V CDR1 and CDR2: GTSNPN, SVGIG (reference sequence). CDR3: CAWSDWTEAFF. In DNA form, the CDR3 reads TGTGCCTGGAGTGATTGGACTGAAGCTTTCTTT.

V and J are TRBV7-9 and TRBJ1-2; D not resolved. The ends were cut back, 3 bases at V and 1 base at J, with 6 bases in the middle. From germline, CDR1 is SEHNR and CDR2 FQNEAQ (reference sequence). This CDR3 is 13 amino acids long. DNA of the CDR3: TGTGCCAGCAGCTTCGACGGTAACTATGGCTACACCTTC. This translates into CASSFDGNYGYTF.

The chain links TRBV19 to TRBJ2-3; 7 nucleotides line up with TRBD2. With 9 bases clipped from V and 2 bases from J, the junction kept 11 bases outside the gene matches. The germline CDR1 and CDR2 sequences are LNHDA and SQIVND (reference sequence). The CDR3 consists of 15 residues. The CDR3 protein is CASRWAGVLTDTQYF. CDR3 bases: TGTGCCAGCCGCTGGGCGGGGGTGCTCACAGATACGCAGTATTTT.

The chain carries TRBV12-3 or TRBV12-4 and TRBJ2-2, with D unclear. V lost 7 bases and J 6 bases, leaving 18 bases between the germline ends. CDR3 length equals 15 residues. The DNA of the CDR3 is TGTGCCAGCAATTCAGCCTACCGAGCCCCCGGGGAGCTGTTTTTT. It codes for CASNSAYRAPGELFF.

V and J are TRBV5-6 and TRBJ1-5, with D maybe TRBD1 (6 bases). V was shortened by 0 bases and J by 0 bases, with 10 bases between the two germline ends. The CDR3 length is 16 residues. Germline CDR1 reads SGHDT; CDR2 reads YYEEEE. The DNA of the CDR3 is TGTGCCAGCAGCTTGGCAGGGGACTATAGCAATCAGCCCCAGCATTTT. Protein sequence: CASSLAGDYSNQPQHF. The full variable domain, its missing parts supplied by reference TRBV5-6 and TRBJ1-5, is DAGVTQSPTHLIKTRGQQVTLRCSPKSGHDTVSWYQQALGQGPQFIFQYYEEEERQRGNFPDRFSGHQFPNYSSELNVNALLLGDSALYLCASSLAGDYSNQPQHFGDGTRLSIL.

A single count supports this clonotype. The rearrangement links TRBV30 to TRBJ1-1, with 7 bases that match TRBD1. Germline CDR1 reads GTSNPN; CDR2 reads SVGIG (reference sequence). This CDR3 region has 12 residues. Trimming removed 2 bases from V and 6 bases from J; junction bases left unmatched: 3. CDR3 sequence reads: CAWSSDRAEAFF. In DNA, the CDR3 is TGTGCCTGGAGTTCCGACAGGGCTGAAGCTTTCTTT.

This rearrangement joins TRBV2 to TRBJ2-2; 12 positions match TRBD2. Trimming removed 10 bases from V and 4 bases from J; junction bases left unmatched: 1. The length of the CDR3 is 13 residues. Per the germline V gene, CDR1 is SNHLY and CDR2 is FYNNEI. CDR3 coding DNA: TGTGCCACTAGCGGGAGGGCCACCGGGGAGCTGTTTTTT. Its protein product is CATSGRATGELFF.

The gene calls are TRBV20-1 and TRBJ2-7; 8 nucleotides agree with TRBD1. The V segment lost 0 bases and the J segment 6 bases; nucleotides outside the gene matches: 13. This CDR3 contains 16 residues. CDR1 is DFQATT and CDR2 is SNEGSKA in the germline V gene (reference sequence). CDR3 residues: CSAREGFSDRVGEQYF. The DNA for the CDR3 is TGCAGTGCTAGAGAAGGTTTCTCGGACAGGGTGGGCGAGCAGTACTTC.

CDR3 sequence: CASSLLPADSRGYTF. The CDR3 bases are TGTGCCAGCAGCTTGCTTCCCGCGGACAGTCGTGGCTACACCTTC. V and J are TRBV5-6 and TRBJ1-2, with D tentatively TRBD1 (6 bases). Trimming left V 1 base short and J 7 bases short, with 17 bases between. The CDR3 has 15 residues. Germline CDR1 and CDR2: SGHDT and YYEEEE.

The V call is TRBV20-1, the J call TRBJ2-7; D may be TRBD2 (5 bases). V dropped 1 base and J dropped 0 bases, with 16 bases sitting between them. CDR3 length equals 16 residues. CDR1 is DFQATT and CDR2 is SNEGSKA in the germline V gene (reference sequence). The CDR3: CSARGDEGLASYEQYF. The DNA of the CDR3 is TGCAGTGCTAGAGGTGATGAGGGCCTTGCCTCCTACGAGCAGTACTTC.

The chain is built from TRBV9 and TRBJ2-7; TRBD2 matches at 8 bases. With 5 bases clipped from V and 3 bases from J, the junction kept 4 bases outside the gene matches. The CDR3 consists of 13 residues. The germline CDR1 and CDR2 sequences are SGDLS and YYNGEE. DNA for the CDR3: TGTGCCAGCAGTGTTAGCGGGGACTACGAGCAGTACTTC. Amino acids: CASSVSGDYEQYF.

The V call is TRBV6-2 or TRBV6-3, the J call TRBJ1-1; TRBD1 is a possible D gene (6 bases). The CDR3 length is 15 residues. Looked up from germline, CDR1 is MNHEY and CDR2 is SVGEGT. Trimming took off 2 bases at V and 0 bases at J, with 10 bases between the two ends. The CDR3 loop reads CASSYADRLNTEAFF. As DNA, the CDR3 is TGTGCCAGCAGTTACGCTGACAGGCTGAACACTGAAGCTTTCTTT.

The CDR3 loop is CASSRLQGPSYEQYF. The CDR3 nucleotides are TGTGCCAGCAGCCGCCTTCAGGGGCCCTCCTACGAGCAGTACTTC. V and J are TRBV13 and TRBJ2-7, with D perhaps matching TRBD1 (6 bases). The CDR3 is 15 residues long. The germline V and J ends were trimmed by 5 bases and 0 bases, with 14 bases remaining between them. Germline CDR1 reads PRHDT; CDR2 reads FYEKMQ (reference sequence).

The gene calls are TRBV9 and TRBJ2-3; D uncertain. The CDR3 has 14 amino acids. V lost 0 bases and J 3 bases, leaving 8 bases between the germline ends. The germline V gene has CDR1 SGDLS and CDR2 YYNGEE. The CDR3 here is CASSVVGLTDTQYF. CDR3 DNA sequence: TGTGCCAGCAGCGTAGTAGGGCTAACAGATACGCAGTATTTT.

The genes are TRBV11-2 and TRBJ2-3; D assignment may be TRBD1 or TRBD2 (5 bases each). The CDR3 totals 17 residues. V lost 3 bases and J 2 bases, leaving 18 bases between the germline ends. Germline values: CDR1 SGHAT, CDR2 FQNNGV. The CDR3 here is CASSFLRGPLFTDTQYF. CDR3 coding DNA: TGTGCCAGCAGCTTTTTGAGGGGCCCGCTTTTCACAGATACGCAGTATTTT.

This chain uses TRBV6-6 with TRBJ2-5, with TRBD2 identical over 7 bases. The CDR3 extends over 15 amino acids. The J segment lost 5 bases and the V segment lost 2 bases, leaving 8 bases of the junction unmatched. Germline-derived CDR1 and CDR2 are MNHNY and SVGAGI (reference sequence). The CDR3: CASSYTGEGGETQYF. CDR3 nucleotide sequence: TGTGCCAGCAGTTACACCGGGGAGGGAGGGGAGACCCAGTACTTC.